This T cell receptor (beta chain) was profiled in a study of blood T cell repertoires in COVID-19 (dated by TCRdb to the early 2020s). With respect to the entire study: Samples covering the acute and convalescent phases of COVID-19 were provided by collaborators in the United States, Italy and Spain. Where available, HLA class I and class II types were obtained from metadata supplied by the sample provider rather than from assay-based typing. The prospective study material was composed of cDNA or gDNA derived from T cells, B-cell-depleted T cells, or PBMCs. Samples came from the ongoing ImmuneRACE study (first 160 participants) plus 1,254 subjects from 6 global collaborators. The sample metadata nearly always contained a de-identified subject ID, COVID-19 status, age in years and sex. The dataset comprised deeply sampled blood TCRbeta repertoires from subjects exposed to, actively infected with, or recovered from COVID-19. A freely available public database, intended as a resource for researchers studying the immune response to SARS-CoV-2, is where the repertoires were released. The paper's findings and limits, for the study overall: How much clinical and demographic metadata was included differed by source and by participant, and the metadata was provided uncurated.

CDR1 and CDR2, looked up from the germline V gene, are LGHNT and FRNRAP. The CDR3 covers 15 residues, taking in both the cysteine and the phenylalanine. Only the CDR3 DNA stays, 45 bases, in frame from base 1. V and J lose 1 base and 2 bases, and a span of 9 bases separates them. For this clone: Its antigen specificity is not known. Nothing much larger sits one base from this clone, and base qualities are not available.

TCRbeta CDR3 regions were amplified from genomic DNA using the immunoSEQ Assay, a bias-controlled multiplex PCR. The study's processing was this. The number of nucleated cells in each sample was estimated by amplification of reference gene primers within the assay. To quantify the absolute abundance of each unique TCRbeta CDR3 rearrangement, sequence reads were collapsed and filtered. For each sample, productive Simpson clonality was calculated as the square root of Simpson's diversity index across productive rearrangements. TCRdb's version of the immuneACCESS table is confined to in-frame rearrangements and falls short of the full clone set. An unresolved V gene accounts for under half of the shortfall where checked; the remainder is of unknown origin. From that table come the V and J calls and clone size; the DNA was used to work out D and trimming. This sample holds a few hundred thousand clones; around 85% were observed only once. The top ten hold more than 3% of the sample.

The collaborating institutions used their own protocols to collect whole blood in K2EDTA tubes. For TCRbeta analysis, collaborators shipped samples in one of three forms: frozen whole blood, isolated PBMCs, or DNA extracted from either of those sample types. Here the chain combines TRBV12-5 and TRBJ1-5, with the identity of the D gene unclear. The source of this sequence is a woman aged 18-29 years with acute or convalescent COVID-19. What was sequenced was peripheral blood. The DNA reads as follows: TGTGCTAGTGGTTTGGCGGGGATCGGCAATCAGCCCCAGCATTTT. Translated, it reads CASGLAGIGNQPQHF.